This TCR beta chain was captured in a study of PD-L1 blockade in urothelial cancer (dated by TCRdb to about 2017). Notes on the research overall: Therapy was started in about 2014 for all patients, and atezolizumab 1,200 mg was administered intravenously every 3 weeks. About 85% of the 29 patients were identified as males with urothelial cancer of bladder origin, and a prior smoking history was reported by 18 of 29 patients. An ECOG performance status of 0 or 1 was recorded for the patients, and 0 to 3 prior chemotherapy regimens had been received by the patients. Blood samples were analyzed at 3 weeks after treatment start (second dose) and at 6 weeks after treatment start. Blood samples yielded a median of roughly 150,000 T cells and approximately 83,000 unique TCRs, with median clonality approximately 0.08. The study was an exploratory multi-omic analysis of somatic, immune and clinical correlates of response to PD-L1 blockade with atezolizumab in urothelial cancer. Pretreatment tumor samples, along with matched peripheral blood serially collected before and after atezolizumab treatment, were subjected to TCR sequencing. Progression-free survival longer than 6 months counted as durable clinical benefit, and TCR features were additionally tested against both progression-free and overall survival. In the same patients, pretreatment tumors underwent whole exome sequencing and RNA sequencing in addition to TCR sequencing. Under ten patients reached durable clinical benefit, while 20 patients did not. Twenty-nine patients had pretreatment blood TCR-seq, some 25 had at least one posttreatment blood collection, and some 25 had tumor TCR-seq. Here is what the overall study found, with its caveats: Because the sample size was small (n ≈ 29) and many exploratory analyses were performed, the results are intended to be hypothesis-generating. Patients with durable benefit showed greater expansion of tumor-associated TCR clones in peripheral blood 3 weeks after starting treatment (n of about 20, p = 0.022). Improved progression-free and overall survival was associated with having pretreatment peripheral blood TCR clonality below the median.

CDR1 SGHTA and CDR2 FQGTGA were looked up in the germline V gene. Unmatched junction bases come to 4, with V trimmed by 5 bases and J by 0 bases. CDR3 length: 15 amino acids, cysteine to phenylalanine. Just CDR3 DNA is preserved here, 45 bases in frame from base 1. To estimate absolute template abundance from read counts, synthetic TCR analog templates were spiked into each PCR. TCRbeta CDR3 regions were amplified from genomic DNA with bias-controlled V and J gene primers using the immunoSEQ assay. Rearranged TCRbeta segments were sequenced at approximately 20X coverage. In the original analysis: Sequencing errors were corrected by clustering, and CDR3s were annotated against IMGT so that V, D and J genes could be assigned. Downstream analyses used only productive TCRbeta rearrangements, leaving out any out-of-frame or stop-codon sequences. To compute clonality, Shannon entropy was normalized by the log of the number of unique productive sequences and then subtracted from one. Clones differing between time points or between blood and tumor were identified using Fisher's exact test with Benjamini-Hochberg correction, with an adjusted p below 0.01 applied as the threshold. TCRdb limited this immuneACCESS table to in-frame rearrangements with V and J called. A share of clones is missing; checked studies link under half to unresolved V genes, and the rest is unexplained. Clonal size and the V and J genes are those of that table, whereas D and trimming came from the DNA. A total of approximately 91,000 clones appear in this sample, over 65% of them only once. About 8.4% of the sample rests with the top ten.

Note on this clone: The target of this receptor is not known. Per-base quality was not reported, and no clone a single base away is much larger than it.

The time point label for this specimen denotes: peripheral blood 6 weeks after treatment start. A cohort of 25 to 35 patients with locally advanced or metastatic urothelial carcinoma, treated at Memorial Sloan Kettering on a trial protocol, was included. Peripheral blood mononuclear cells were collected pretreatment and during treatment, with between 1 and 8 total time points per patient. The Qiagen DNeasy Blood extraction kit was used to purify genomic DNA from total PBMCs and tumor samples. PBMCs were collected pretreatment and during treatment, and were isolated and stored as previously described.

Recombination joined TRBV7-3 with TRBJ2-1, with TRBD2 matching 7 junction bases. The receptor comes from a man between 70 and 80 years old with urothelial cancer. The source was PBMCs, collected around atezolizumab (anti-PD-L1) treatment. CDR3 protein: CASSRGTTSYNEQFF. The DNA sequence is TGTGCCAGCAGCCGCGGGACTACCTCCTACAATGAGCAGTTCTTC.